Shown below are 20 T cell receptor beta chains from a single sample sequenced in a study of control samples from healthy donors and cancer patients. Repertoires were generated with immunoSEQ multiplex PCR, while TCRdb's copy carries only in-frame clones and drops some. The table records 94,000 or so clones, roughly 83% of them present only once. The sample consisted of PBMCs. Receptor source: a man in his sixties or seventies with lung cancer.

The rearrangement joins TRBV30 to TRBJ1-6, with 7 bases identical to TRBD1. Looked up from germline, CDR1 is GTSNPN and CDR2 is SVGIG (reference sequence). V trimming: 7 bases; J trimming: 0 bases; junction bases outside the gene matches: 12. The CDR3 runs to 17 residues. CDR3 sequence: CALTGSGIGSYNSPLHF. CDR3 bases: TGTGCCTTGACAGGGTCGGGAATAGGCTCCTATAATTCACCCCTCCACTTT.

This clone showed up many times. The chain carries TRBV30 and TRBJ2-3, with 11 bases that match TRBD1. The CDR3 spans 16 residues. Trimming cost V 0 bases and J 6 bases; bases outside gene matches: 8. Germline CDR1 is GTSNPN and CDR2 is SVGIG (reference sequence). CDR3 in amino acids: CAWSVKWTGGLDTQYF. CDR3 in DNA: TGTGCCTGGAGTGTAAAGTGGACAGGGGGCCTCGATACGCAGTATTTT. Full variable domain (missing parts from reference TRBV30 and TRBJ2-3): SQTIHQWPATLVQPVGSPLSLECTVEGTSNPNLYWYRQAAGRGLQLLFYSVGIGQISSEVPQNLSASRPQDRQFILSSKKLLLSDSGFYLCAWSVKWTGGLDTQYFGPGTRLTVL.

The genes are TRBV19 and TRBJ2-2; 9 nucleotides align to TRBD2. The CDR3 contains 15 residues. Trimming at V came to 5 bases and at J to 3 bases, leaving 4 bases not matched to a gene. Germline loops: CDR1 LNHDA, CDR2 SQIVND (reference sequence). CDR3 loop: CASSVTSGYTGELFF. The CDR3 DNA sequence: TGTGCCAGTAGTGTGACTAGCGGATACACCGGGGAGCTGTTTTTT.

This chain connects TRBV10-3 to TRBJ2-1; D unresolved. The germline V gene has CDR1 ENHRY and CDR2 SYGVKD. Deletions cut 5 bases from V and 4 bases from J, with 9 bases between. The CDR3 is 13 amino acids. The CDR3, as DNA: TGTGCCATCAGTATACATGGTTACAATGAGCAGTTCTTC. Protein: CAISIHGYNEQFF.

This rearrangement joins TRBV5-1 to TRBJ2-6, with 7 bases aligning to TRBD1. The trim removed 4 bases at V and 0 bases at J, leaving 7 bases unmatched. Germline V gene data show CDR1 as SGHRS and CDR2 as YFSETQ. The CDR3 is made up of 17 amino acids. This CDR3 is CASSAGTVTSGANVLTF. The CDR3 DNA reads TGCGCCAGCAGCGCCGGGACAGTTACCTCTGGGGCCAACGTCCTGACTTTC. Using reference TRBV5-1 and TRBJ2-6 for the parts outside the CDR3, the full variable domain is KAGVTQTPRYLIKTRGQQVTLSCSPISGHRSVSWYQQTPGQGLQFLFEYFSETQRNKGNFPGRFSGRQFSNSRSEMNVSTLELGDSALYLCASSAGTVTSGANVLTFGAGSRLTVL.

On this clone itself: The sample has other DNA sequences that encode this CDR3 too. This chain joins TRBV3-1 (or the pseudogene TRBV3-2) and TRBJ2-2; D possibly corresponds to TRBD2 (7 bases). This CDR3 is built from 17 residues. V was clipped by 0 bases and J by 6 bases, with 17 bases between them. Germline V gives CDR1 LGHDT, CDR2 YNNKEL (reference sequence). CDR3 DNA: TGTGCCAGCAGCCAAGATGGTCGAGGGGGGGCGGCCGGGGAGCTGTTTTTT. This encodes CASSQDGRGGAAGELFF.

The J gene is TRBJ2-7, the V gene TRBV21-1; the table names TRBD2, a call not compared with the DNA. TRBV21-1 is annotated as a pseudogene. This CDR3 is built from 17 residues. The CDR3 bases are TGTGCCAGCAGCTCCCAGAACTTTCTAGCGGGAGACTACGAGCAGTACTTC. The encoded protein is CASSSQNFLAGDYEQYF.

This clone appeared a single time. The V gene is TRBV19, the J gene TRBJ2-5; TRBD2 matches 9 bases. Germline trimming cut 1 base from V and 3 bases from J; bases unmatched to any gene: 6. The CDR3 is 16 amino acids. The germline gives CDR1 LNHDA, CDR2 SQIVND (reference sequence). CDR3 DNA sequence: TGTGCCAGTAGTATAGGAGGGGCTAGCGGGGAAGAGACCCAGTACTTC. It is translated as CASSIGGASGEETQYF.

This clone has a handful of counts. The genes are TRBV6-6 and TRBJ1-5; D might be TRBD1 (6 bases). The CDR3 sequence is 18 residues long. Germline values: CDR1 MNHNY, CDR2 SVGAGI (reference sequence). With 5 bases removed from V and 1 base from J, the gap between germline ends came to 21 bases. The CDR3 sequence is CASSQTPIGGRSNQPQHF. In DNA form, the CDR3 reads TGTGCCAGCAGTCAGACCCCAATAGGGGGAAGGAGCAATCAGCCCCAGCATTTT.

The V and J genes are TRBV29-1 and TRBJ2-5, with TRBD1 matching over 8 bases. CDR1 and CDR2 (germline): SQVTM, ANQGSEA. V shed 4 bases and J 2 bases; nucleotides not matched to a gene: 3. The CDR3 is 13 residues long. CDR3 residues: CSVGTGGQETQYF. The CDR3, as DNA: TGCAGCGTTGGTACAGGGGGGCAAGAGACCCAGTACTTC.

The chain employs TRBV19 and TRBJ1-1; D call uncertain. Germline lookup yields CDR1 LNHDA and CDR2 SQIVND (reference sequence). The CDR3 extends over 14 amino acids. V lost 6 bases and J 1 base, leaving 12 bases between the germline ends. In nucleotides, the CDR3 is TGTGCCAGTAGGATACTGAGCCCGAACACTGAAGCTTTCTTT. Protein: CASRILSPNTEAFF. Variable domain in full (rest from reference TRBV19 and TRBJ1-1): DGGITQSPKYLFRKEGQNVTLSCEQNLNHDAMYWYRQDPGQGLRLIYYSQIVNDFQKGDIAEGYSVSREKKESFPLTVTSAQKNPTAFYLCASRILSPNTEAFFGQGTRLTVV.

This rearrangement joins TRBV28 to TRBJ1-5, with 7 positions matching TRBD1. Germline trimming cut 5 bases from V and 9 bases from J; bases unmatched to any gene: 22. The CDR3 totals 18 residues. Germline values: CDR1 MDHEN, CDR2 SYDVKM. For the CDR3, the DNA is TGTGCCAGCAGTCCCTCAGAGGAGGGGGCGGTGGTGGAGGGGCCCCAGCATTTT. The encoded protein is CASSPSEEGAVVEGPQHF.

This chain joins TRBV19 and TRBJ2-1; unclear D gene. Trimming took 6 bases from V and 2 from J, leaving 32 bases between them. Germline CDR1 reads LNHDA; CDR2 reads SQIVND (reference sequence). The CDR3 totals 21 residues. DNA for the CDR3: TGTGCCAGTAGGGACCCCTGGGTACTGAGGCGCGCTGACGGTCCCTACAATGAGCAGTTCTTC. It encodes CASRDPWVLRRADGPYNEQFF.

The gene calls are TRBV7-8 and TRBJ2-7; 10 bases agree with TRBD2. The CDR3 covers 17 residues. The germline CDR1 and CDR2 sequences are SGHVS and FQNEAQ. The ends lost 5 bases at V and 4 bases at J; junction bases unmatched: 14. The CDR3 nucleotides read TGTGCCAGCAGCCGCCTGCGCCTAGCGGGGGAAGAATACGAGCAGTACTTC. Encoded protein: CASSRLRLAGEEYEQYF.

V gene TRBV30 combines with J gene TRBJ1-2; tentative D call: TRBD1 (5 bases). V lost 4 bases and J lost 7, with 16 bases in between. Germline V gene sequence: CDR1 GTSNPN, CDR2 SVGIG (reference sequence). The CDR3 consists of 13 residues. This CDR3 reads CAWNEVGASGYTF. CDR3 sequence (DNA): TGTGCCTGGAATGAAGTTGGGGCGTCTGGCTACACCTTC.

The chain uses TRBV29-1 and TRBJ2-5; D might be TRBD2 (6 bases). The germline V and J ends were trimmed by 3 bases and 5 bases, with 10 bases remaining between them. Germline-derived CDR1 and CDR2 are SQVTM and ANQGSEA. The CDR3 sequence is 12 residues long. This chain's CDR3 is CSVEWGVETQYF. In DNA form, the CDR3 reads TGCAGCGTTGAGTGGGGGGTCGAGACCCAGTACTTC.

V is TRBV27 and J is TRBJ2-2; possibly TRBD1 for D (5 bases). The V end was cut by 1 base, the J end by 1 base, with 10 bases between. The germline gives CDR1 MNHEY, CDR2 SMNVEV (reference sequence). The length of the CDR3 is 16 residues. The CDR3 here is CASSLFRTLNTGELFF. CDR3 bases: TGTGCCAGCAGTTTATTTAGGACATTGAACACCGGGGAGCTGTTTTTT.

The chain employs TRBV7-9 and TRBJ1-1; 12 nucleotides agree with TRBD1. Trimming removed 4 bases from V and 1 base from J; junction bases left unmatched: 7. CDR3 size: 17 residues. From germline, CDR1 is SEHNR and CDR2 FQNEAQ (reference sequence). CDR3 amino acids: CASSWGDRGPSNTEAFF. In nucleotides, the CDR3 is TGTGCCAGCAGCTGGGGGGACAGGGGGCCTTCGAACACTGAAGCTTTCTTT.

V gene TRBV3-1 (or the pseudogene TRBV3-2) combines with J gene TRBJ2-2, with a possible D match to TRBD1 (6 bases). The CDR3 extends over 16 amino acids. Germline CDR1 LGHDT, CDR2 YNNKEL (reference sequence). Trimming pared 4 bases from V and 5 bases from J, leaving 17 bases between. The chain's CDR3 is CASSRGMGARTGELFF. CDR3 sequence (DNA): TGTGCCAGCAGCCGTGGTATGGGGGCGCGGACCGGGGAGCTGTTTTTT.

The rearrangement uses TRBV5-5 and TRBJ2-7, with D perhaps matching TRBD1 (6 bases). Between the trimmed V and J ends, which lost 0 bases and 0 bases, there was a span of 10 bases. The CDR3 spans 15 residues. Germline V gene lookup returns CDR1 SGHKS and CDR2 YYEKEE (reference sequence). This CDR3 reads CASSLGQGSSYEQYF. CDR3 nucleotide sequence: TGTGCCAGCAGCTTGGGGCAGGGGAGCTCCTACGAGCAGTACTTC.